This entry concerns a single T cell receptor (beta chain). Its matching antigen is unknown. V shed 2 bases, J shed 7 bases, and the junction held 21 bases outside the gene matches. The CDR3 covers 21 residues. The germline V gene has CDR1 SNHLY and CDR2 FYNNEI. Scientists ran DNA taken from cultured CD4+ T cells through the Oncomine TCR Beta short-read assay for sequencing. From the PCR reads, TCRdb called clonotypes with MiXCR, one entry per CDR3 protein. The sample yields 15,000 or so distinct CDR3 sequences, about 39% seen once. The treatment: roughly 10-day PBMC culture with coronavirus spike peptide pools or control peptides (ViraFEST assay). This record belongs to a study of vaccination and CD4 T cells after COVID-19.

The gene calls are TRBV2 and TRBJ2-2, with 11 bases that match TRBD2. The sequenced material came from CD4+ T cells from blood, cultured in vitro. This clonotype was sampled from a human donor who had recovered from COVID-19. The CDR3 DNA reads as TGTGCCAGCAGTGAAAGGCCGACTCCCCGTACTAGCGGGAGAAGTGGCGGGGAGCTGTTTTTT. It codes for CASSERPTPRTSGRSGGELFF.